This record looks at one TCR beta chain sequence and its context. The antigen is unknown. Germline V gene lookup returns CDR1 MNHEY and CDR2 SVGAGI. The CDR3 consists of 13 residues. J was trimmed by 7 bases and V by 6 bases; bases with no gene match: 5. Profiling relied on immunoSEQ multiplex PCR, and the TCRdb table lists in-frame clones only, not all of them. The sample records approximately 500,000 clones, roughly 85% being singletons. The data derive from a study of Ad26.COV2.S vaccination and SARS-CoV-2 variants. Study-level background: Participant was drawn from the COV1001 Ad26.COV2.S trial arm. General study points: In TCR breadth and depth analyses, total T cell responses may have been underestimated. People who got the vaccine or the placebo had similar non-spike TCR breadth.

The treatment here: around 19 received Ad26.COV2.S at low or high dose, single or two shots; roughly 5 received placebo; per-sample allocation not given. Material that was analyzed had been drawn on day 63 after the first vaccine or placebo injection. This vaccine is an Ad26 vector that expresses the Wuhan-strain SARS-CoV-2 spike. The sequence derives from a person between 18 and 65 years old who received the Ad26.COV2.S COVID-19 vaccine or a placebo. The sequencing here drew on peripheral blood, taken in a trial of Ad26.COV2.S vaccine versus placebo. This chain uses TRBV6-5 with TRBJ2-1; 8 bases align to TRBD2. The CDR3 sequence: CASRQLAVNEQFF. The CDR3 DNA reads as TGTGCCAGCAGACAACTAGCGGTTAATGAGCAGTTCTTC.